Each of the 14 T cell receptor beta chains below was sequenced from the same sample in a study of shared clonotypes between healthy human individuals. Method: immunoSEQ multiplex PCR; TCRdb's copy keeps in-frame clones and lacks some. The sample yields hundreds of thousands of clones, roughly 83% seen once. The sample taken for sequencing was PBMCs. The receptor set was obtained from a woman aged 35 to 49 in good health. Some clones in this sample may be carry-over from other donors' samples.

V gene TRBV6-1 combines with J gene TRBJ1-5, with D unresolved. Germline V gene lookup returns CDR1 MNHNS and CDR2 SASEGT. Between the trimmed V and J ends, which lost 7 bases and 4 bases, there was a span of 8 bases. The CDR3 consists of 12 residues. CDR3 DNA sequence: TGTGCCAGCAAAAGAGGAAATCAGCCCCAGCATTTT. This codes for CASKRGNQPQHF.

On this clone itself: At the DNA level, this CDR3 is encoded by other sequences in the same sample as well. This chain joins TRBV19 and TRBJ2-1; D is undetermined. The V gene's germline CDR1 is LNHDA and CDR2 SQIVND (reference sequence). CDR3 length: 13 amino acids. With 5 bases removed from V and 2 bases from J, the gap between germline ends came to 7 bases. The CDR3 DNA follows: TGTGCCAGTAGTGTCGGCACCTACAATGAGCAGTTCTTC. Translated: CASSVGTYNEQFF.

Remarks on this clone: A far larger clone is one nucleotide away, so this likely arose from a read error. The chain recombines TRBV10-3 with TRBJ2-1, with D perhaps matching TRBD1 (6 bases). The CDR3 is 14 amino acids. V lost 3 bases and J lost 0, with 6 bases in between. Looked up from germline, CDR1 is ENHRY and CDR2 is SYGVKD. CDR3 nucleotide sequence: TGTGCCATCAGTGAAGGGGGCTCCTACAATGAGCAGTTCTTC. Its translation is CAISEGGSYNEQFF.

The CDR3 sequence is CASSVTSGRSYEQYF. The CDR3 region has the DNA TGCGCCAGCAGCGTTACTAGCGGGCGATCCTACGAGCAGTACTTC. V usage is TRBV5-1 and J usage is TRBJ2-7; 9 positions match TRBD2. CDR3 size: 15 residues. Germline-derived CDR1 and CDR2 are SGHRS and YFSETQ. With V trimmed by 4 bases and J by 1 base, 6 bases remained unmatched.

CDR3 loop: CASTRLGQKNGELFF. The CDR3 DNA reads TGTGCCAGCACCCGACTTGGACAGAAGAACGGGGAGCTGTTTTTT. This rearrangement joins TRBV7-8 to TRBJ2-2, with D perhaps matching TRBD1 (6 bases). Trimming pared 7 bases from V and 7 bases from J, leaving 19 bases between. The CDR3 is 15 residues long. The germline V gene has CDR1 SGHVS and CDR2 FQNEAQ.

This chain joins TRBV2 and TRBJ2-7, with 8 nucleotides matching TRBD2. V dropped 6 bases and J dropped 6; count of bases not matched to a gene: 25. This CDR3 has 19 amino acids. The germline V gene has CDR1 SNHLY and CDR2 FYNNEI. CDR3 sequence reads: CASSPTAGTSGTRRLEQYF. In nucleotides, the CDR3 is TGTGCCAGCAGCCCGACAGCCGGGACTAGTGGTACCAGGCGACTCGAGCAGTACTTC.

This rearrangement joins TRBV6-1 to TRBJ1-2; D is perhaps TRBD1 (6 bases). The CDR3 length is 14 residues. The germline gives CDR1 MNHNS, CDR2 SASEGT. The V end was cut by 4 bases, the J end by 5 bases, with 14 bases between. The CDR3 loop reads CASSGNRVGYGYTF. The CDR3 coding sequence is TGTGCCAGCAGTGGGAACAGGGTGGGGTATGGCTACACCTTC.

The J gene is TRBJ2-2, the V gene TRBV5-1; 7 bases fit TRBD2. This CDR3 comprises 15 residues. Germline V lookup: CDR1 SGHRS, CDR2 YFSETQ. The J segment lost 7 bases and the V segment lost 0 bases, leaving 6 bases of the junction unmatched. The CDR3 reads CASSLGLSGFGELFF. The CDR3 nucleotides read TGCGCCAGCAGCTTGGGACTTAGCGGGTTCGGGGAGCTGTTTTTT.

The chain couples TRBV7-9 to TRBJ2-7, with D maybe TRBD1 (5 bases). This CDR3 comprises 14 residues. V was pared by 2 bases and J by 1 base, with 9 bases between. From germline, CDR1 is SEHNR and CDR2 FQNEAQ (reference sequence). The CDR3 protein is CASSLIAGSYEQYF. The DNA of the CDR3 is TGTGCCAGCAGCTTAATAGCAGGGTCCTACGAGCAGTACTTC.

V gene TRBV5-5 combines with J gene TRBJ2-2; D is ambiguous. The CDR3 runs 15 residues. Germline V gene data show CDR1 as SGHKS and CDR2 as YYEKEE (reference sequence). Trimming cost V 0 bases and J 4 bases, with 10 bases left between them. The CDR3 DNA reads as TGTGCCAGCAGCTTGGGGGTAGGGTTCACCGGGGAGCTGTTTTTT. Its translation: CASSLGVGFTGELFF.

This clone was picked up a small number of times. The gene calls are TRBV6-1 and TRBJ1-1; TRBD1 might be the D (5 bases). Trimming stripped 3 bases from V and 5 bases from J, with 13 bases between. In germline, CDR1 is MNHNS, CDR2 SASEGT. CDR3 length equals 14 residues. CDR3 loop: CASSDSGESTEAFF. The DNA of the CDR3 is TGTGCCAGCAGTGACTCGGGGGAGTCGACTGAAGCTTTCTTT.

V is TRBV5-4 and J is TRBJ1-4; D is unresolved. CDR1 SGHNT and CDR2 YYREEE come from the germline V gene (reference sequence). The CDR3 is 13 residues long. Trimming took off 0 bases at V and 0 bases at J, with 0 bases between the two ends. The CDR3 is CASSLATNEKLFF. The CDR3 DNA follows: TGTGCCAGCAGCTTGGCAACTAATGAAAAACTGTTTTTT.

The chain employs TRBV4-2 and TRBJ2-7; D may match TRBD1 or TRBD2 (7 bases each). V was cut by 4 bases and J by 0 bases, with 16 bases left in between. The CDR3 runs 16 residues. The germline V gene encodes CDR1 LGHNA and CDR2 YNFKEQ. The CDR3 loop reads CASSRGGTADSYEQYF. The CDR3 nucleotides read TGTGCCAGCAGCCGGGGAGGGACAGCGGACTCCTACGAGCAGTACTTC.

The chain uses TRBV21-1 and TRBJ1-1; the D segment call TRBD1 is taken from the table without a DNA check. TRBV21-1 is listed as a pseudogene. CDR3 length equals 14 residues. The chain's CDR3 is CASSHRGVAAEAFF. Here the CDR3 DNA reads TGTGCCAGCAGCCACAGGGGGGTGGCCGCTGAAGCTTTCTTT.